The 13 T cell receptor beta chains presented below share a single source sample, sequenced in a study of T cell repertoires in cytomegalovirus infection. One entry per CDR3 protein, called by TCRdb with MiXCR from the reads. The sample holds roughly 630,000 distinct CDR3 sequences, 24% seen once. Sequencing used CD8+ T cells from PBMCs. The origin of the receptors is a human donor in good health (CMV status not recorded). Some clones in this sample may be carry-over from other donors' samples.

The chain links TRBV7-8 to TRBJ2-3, with 7 positions matching TRBD2. In germline, CDR1 is SGHVS, CDR2 FQNEAQ. The CDR3 consists of 13 residues. Trimming cost V 10 bases and J 7 bases; bases outside gene matches: 11. CDR3 nucleotide sequence: TGTGCCAACCTACCCCCGGGGGGATATACGCAGTATTTT. Its protein product is CANLPPGGYTQYF.

This chain joins TRBV20-1 and TRBJ2-3; 12 nucleotides agree with TRBD1. The V and J ends lost 5 bases and 1 base, in that order; junction bases with no gene match: 13. Germline V lookup: CDR1 DFQATT, CDR2 SNEGSKA (reference sequence). There are 18 residues in the CDR3. CDR3 residues: CSAPFLRDRGPRTDTQYF. The CDR3 DNA reads TGCAGTGCTCCTTTCCTCCGGGACAGGGGGCCGCGCACAGATACGCAGTATTTT.

V is TRBV6-2 or TRBV6-3 and J is TRBJ1-5; D is possibly TRBD1 (5 bases). Germline V lookup: CDR1 MNHEY, CDR2 SVGEGT. V was pared by 4 bases and J by 3 bases, with 16 bases between. The CDR3 contains 16 residues. The CDR3: CASSSPAGRNNQPQHF. In DNA, the CDR3 is TGTGCCAGCAGTTCTCCGGCAGGGAGGAACAATCAGCCCCAGCATTTT.

V gene TRBV7-9 combines with J gene TRBJ2-3; 7 bases align to TRBD1. The CDR3 length is 15 residues. The germline gives CDR1 SEHNR, CDR2 FQNEAQ (reference sequence). Trimming removed 2 bases from V and 5 bases from J; junction bases left unmatched: 7. The chain's CDR3 is CASSLSRDSIDTQYF. As DNA, the CDR3 is TGTGCCAGCAGCTTAAGTCGGGACAGTATAGATACGCAGTATTTT.

This clonotype has at least ten counts. The V gene is TRBV5-4, the J gene TRBJ2-2, with TRBD1 identical over 7 bases. CDR3 length: 17 amino acids. Germline CDR1 reads SGHNT; CDR2 reads YYREEE (reference sequence). V shed 0 bases and J 4 bases; nucleotides not matched to a gene: 9. CDR3 protein: CASSLGRQGFGTGELFF. The CDR3 DNA is TGTGCCAGCAGCTTGGGTCGACAGGGTTTTGGCACCGGGGAGCTGTTTTTT.

This clonotype has just a few counts. The chain carries TRBV6-2 or TRBV6-3 and TRBJ2-1; D uncertain. Between the trimmed V and J ends, which lost 8 bases and 0 bases, there was a span of 14 bases. Germline V gives CDR1 MNHEY, CDR2 SVGEGT. The CDR3 is 15 amino acids. This CDR3 is CASRPGPLSYNEQFF. In DNA form, the CDR3 reads TGTGCCAGCCGTCCGGGTCCTCTCTCCTACAATGAGCAGTTCTTC.

This chain links TRBV28 with TRBJ2-7; 8 positions agree with TRBD1. CDR3 size: 14 residues. From germline, CDR1 is MDHEN and CDR2 SYDVKM. V shed 6 bases and J 2 bases; nucleotides not matched to a gene: 6. The CDR3 bases are TGTGCCAGCAGAGGAATACAGGGGGCCTACGAGCAGTACGTC. Its translation: CASRGIQGAYEQYV.

This clonotype was picked up many times. The gene calls are TRBV7-8 and TRBJ2-5, with TRBD1 identical over 7 bases. The CDR3 consists of 15 residues. With V trimmed by 3 bases and J by 2 bases, 6 bases remained unmatched. Germline V gene data show CDR1 as SGHVS and CDR2 as FQNEAQ. CDR3 protein: CASSFGTVRQETQYF. DNA of the CDR3: TGTGCCAGCAGCTTCGGGACAGTAAGACAAGAGACCCAGTACTTC.

This clonotype was counted a few times. The V gene is TRBV12-3 or TRBV12-4, the J gene TRBJ2-7; no clear D gene. V shed 8 bases and J shed 0 bases, with 11 bases lying between them. The CDR3 runs 13 residues. CDR3 sequence: CASAQESSYEQYF. DNA of the CDR3: TGTGCCAGCGCCCAGGAGAGCTCCTACGAGCAGTACTTC.

This clonotype was counted only a few times. The V call is TRBV20-1, the J call TRBJ1-5; D not certain. Germline V gene data show CDR1 as DFQATT and CDR2 as SNEGSKA (reference sequence). V was shortened by 5 bases and J by 2 bases, with 10 bases between the two germline ends. The CDR3 extends over 13 amino acids. The CDR3 DNA is TGCAGTGCTTGGGCAAGAGGCAATCAGCCCCAGCATTTT. It is translated as CSAWARGNQPQHF.

This clonotype occurred many times. The rearrangement joins TRBV7-6 to TRBJ2-7; a weak D match, TRBD2 (5 bases). The germline CDR1 and CDR2 sequences are SGHVS and FNYEAQ. The CDR3 totals 14 residues. Trimming took 7 bases from V and 7 from J, leaving 20 bases between them. In DNA, the CDR3 is TGTGCCAGCAAACGGGAAACAGTCGCCGGAGAGCAGTACTTC. Protein: CASKRETVAGEQYF.

The chain is built from TRBV2 and TRBJ1-1; 8 nucleotides line up with TRBD1. The CDR3 is 14 amino acids. After removal of 6 bases from V and 6 bases from J, the junction contained 9 bases not matched to a gene. Germline CDR1 and CDR2: SNHLY and FYNNEI. CDR3 protein: CASRSGQGGAEAFF. In DNA, the CDR3 is TGTGCCAGCAGGTCCGGACAGGGAGGCGCTGAAGCTTTCTTT.

This clonotype was detected many times. The J gene is TRBJ2-1, the V gene TRBV7-2; tentative D call: TRBD1 (6 bases). V shed 4 bases and J shed 7 bases, with 17 bases lying between them. Per germline, CDR1 SGHTA and CDR2 FQGNSA. This CDR3 region has 15 residues. CDR3 protein: CASSSQGNWGNEQFF. The CDR3 region has the DNA TGTGCCAGCAGCTCTCAGGGGAATTGGGGGAATGAGCAGTTCTTC.